This TCR beta chain was documented in a study of blood T cell repertoires in COVID-19. Overall study context: Some COVID-19 samples were acute and others convalescent; all came from the United States, Italy and Spain. PBMCs, B-cell-depleted T cells, or T cells provided the cDNA or gDNA that made up the material.

This clone has only a few counts. Other nucleotide sequences from this sample produce the same CDR3. CDR1 is SGHRS and CDR2 is YFSETQ in the germline V gene. J was trimmed by 1 base and V by 4 bases; bases with no gene match: 3. The CDR3 consists of 14 residues. Original analysis: Scientists estimated how many nucleated cells there were by amplifying reference gene primers. Repertoires were generated with immunoSEQ multiplex PCR, while TCRdb's copy carries only in-frame clones and drops some. Clonal size and the V and J genes are those of that table, whereas D and trimming came from the DNA. The sample consists of about 110,000 clones, over 70% of them appearing once.

Sequenced sample: peripheral blood. This chain uses TRBV5-1 with TRBJ1-1, with TRBD1 matching over 8 bases. This sequence was found in a woman aged 45-59 years with acute or convalescent COVID-19. In DNA form, the CDR3 reads TGCGCCAGCAGCCCTGGGACAGGGAACACTGAAGCTTTCTTT. Protein product: CASSPGTGNTEAFF.